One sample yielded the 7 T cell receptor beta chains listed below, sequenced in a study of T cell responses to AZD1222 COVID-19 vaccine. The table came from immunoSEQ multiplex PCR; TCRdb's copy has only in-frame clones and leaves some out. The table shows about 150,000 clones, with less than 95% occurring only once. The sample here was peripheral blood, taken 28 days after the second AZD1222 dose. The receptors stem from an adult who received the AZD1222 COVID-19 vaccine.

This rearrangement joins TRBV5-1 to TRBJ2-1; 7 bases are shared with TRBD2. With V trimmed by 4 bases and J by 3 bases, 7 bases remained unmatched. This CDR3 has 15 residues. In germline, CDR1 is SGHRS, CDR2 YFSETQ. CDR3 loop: CASSREGPNYNEQFF. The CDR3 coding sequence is TGCGCCAGCAGCAGGGAGGGTCCTAACTACAATGAGCAGTTCTTC.

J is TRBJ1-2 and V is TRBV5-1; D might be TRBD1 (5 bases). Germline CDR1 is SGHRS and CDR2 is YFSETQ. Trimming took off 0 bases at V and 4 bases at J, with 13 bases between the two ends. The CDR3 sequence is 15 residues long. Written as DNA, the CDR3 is TGCGCCAGCAGCTTGGATGGGACCCACGCCTATGGCTACACCTTC. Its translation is CASSLDGTHAYGYTF. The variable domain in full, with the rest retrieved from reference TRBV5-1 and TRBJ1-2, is KAGVTQTPRYLIKTRGQQVTLSCSPISGHRSVSWYQQTPGQGLQFLFEYFSETQRNKGNFPGRFSGRQFSNSRSEMNVSTLELGDSALYLCASSLDGTHAYGYTFGSGTRLTVV.

The CDR3 DNA is TGTGCCAGCAGCCAAGTAACAAACACCGGGGAGCTGTTTTTT. Amino acids: CASSQVTNTGELFF. This chain joins TRBV4-2 and TRBJ2-2; D remains unclear. The V end was cut by 1 base, the J end by 2 bases, with 5 bases between. This CDR3 has 14 amino acids. Germline-derived CDR1 and CDR2 are LGHNA and YNFKEQ.

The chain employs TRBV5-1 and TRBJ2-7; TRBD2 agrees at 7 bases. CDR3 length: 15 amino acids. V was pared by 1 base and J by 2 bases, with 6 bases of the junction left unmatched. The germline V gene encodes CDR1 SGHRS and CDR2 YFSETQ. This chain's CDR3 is CASSLFGTNTYEQYF. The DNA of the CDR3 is TGCGCCAGCAGCTTGTTCGGGACTAACACCTACGAGCAGTACTTC.

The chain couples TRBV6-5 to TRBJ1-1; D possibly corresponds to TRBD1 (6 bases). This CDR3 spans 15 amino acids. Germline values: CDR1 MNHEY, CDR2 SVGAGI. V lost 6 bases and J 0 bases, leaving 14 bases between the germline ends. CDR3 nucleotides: TGTGCCAGCAGACAGGGCGGTCGGCTGAACACTGAAGCTTTCTTT. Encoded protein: CASRQGGRLNTEAFF.

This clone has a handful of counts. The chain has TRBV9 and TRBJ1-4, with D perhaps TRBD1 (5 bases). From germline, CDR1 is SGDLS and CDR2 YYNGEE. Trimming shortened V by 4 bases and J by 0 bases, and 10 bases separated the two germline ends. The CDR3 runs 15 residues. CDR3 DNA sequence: TGTGCCAGCAGCTTCCAGGGTGCAACTAATGAAAAACTGTTTTTT. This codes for CASSFQGATNEKLFF.

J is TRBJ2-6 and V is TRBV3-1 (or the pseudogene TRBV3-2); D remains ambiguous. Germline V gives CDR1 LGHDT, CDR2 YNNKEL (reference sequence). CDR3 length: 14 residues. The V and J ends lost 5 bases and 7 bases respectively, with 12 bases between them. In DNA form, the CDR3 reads TGTGCCAGCAGCGGGCCGAAGGGTGCCAACGTCCTGACTTTC. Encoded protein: CASSGPKGANVLTF.